The 13 T cell receptor beta chains listed next were all sequenced from one sample in a study of T cell responses to AZD1222 COVID-19 vaccine. TCRdb keeps only in-frame clones here, not all; method: immunoSEQ multiplex PCR. The sample records about 150,000 clones, about nine tenths being singletons. The input for sequencing was peripheral blood, taken on day 0 of AZD1222 vaccination. The receptor set was obtained from an adult in good health.

The chain joins TRBV29-1 to TRBJ2-4; TRBD1 aligns across 10 bases. V shed 6 bases, J shed 11 bases, and the junction held 13 bases outside the gene matches. The length of the CDR3 is 14 residues. Germline V gene data show CDR1 as SQVTM and CDR2 as ANQGSEA. The CDR3 is CSVSRDRGPGVQYF. The CDR3 region has the DNA TGCAGCGTCTCTAGGGACAGGGGACCAGGGGTTCAGTACTTC.

This clone was found a few times. The chain combines TRBV19 with TRBJ1-4; 9 bases are a match to TRBD1. Germline CDR1 is LNHDA and CDR2 is SQIVND (reference sequence). The CDR3 spans 16 residues. V gave up 3 bases and J gave up 4 bases; unmatched junction bases: 6. For the CDR3, the DNA is TGTGCCAGTAGTATTGGGACAGGGAACGGTAATGAAAAACTGTTTTTT. Its translation: CASSIGTGNGNEKLFF.

The J gene is TRBJ1-2, the V gene TRBV18; D is unclear. Germline values: CDR1 KGHSH, CDR2 LQKENI. CDR3 length equals 15 residues. With 2 bases removed from V and 5 bases from J, the gap between germline ends came to 15 bases. The CDR3 sequence is CASSPKTLRWYGYTF. In DNA, the CDR3 is TGTGCCAGCTCACCAAAGACACTCCGGTGGTATGGCTACACCTTC.

This chain connects TRBV6-6 to TRBJ2-5, with TRBD2 identical over 12 bases. Germline V gene sequence: CDR1 MNHNY, CDR2 SVGAGI (reference sequence). The CDR3 totals 17 residues. The J segment lost 5 bases and the V segment lost 6 bases, leaving 13 bases of the junction unmatched. DNA for the CDR3: TGTGCCAGCAGGCGAACCCTAGCGGGAGGGCTTGAGGAGACCCAGTACTTC. Its protein product is CASRRTLAGGLEETQYF.

The chain recombines TRBV4-2 with TRBJ2-2; TRBD1 matches 7 bases. The CDR3 runs 16 residues. Germline assignment: CDR1 LGHNA and CDR2 YNFKEQ. Trimming at V came to 3 bases and at J to 0 bases, leaving 4 bases not matched to a gene. The CDR3 sequence is CASSHGTAANTGELFF. In DNA form, the CDR3 reads TGTGCCAGCAGCCATGGGACAGCCGCGAACACCGGGGAGCTGTTTTTT.

The J gene is TRBJ1-5, the V gene TRBV28; D remains unclear. The length of the CDR3 is 11 residues. Germline V gene sequence: CDR1 MDHEN, CDR2 SYDVKM. V was shortened by 3 bases and J by 10 bases, with 7 bases between the two germline ends. The DNA for the CDR3 is TGTGCCAGCAGTTTCGGAGGCCCCCAGCATTTT. Its protein is CASSFGGPQHF.

The V gene is TRBV7-9, the J gene TRBJ1-1; the D gene is possibly TRBD1 (5 bases). Trimming took 5 bases from V and 9 from J, leaving 19 bases between them. This CDR3 region has 14 residues. Germline CDR1 and CDR2: SEHNR and FQNEAQ (reference sequence). CDR3 in DNA: TGTGCCAGCAGCCCCTCGGGGGTGAGGAATAAAGCTTTCTTT. Its translation is CASSPSGVRNKAFF.

This clone has only a few counts. The chain carries TRBV6-2 or TRBV6-3 and TRBJ2-2; D could derive from TRBD1 or TRBD2 (5 bases each). Trimming took off 0 bases at V and 4 bases at J, with 18 bases between the two ends. CDR1 and CDR2 (germline): MNHEY, SVGEGT. The CDR3 is 18 residues long. The CDR3 here is CASSYSGEGGALTGELFF. The DNA for the CDR3 is TGTGCCAGCAGTTACTCGGGAGAAGGTGGGGCCCTCACCGGGGAGCTGTTTTTT.

This chain joins TRBV7-9 and TRBJ2-1, with D perhaps TRBD2 (6 bases). The CDR3 contains 17 residues. Germline assignment: CDR1 SEHNR and CDR2 FQNEAQ (reference sequence). Trimming removed 2 bases at V and 6 bases at J, with 20 bases between. DNA for the CDR3: TGTGCCAGCAGCTTACGCGGAGGCTCGCGGCGGGGCAATGAGCAGTTCTTC. As protein: CASSLRGGSRRGNEQFF.

In nucleotides, the CDR3 is TGTGCCAGCAGCTCGTGGACAGGGGGCTATGGCTACACCTTC. Translating it yields CASSSWTGGYGYTF. The rearrangement joins TRBV7-2 to TRBJ1-2; 10 bases agree with TRBD1. Germline V gene sequence: CDR1 SGHTA, CDR2 FQGNSA. The CDR3 is 14 residues long. Losses at the gene ends were 4 bases for V and 4 bases for J; bases not matched to a gene: 3.

V is TRBV28 and J is TRBJ1-2; D not resolved. Germline values: CDR1 MDHEN, CDR2 SYDVKM. The ends were cut back, 6 bases at V and 4 bases at J, with 9 bases in the middle. This CDR3 region has 12 residues. This CDR3 is CASRQPAYGYTF. CDR3 nucleotides: TGTGCCAGCAGACAACCGGCCTATGGCTACACCTTC.

The CDR3 reads CASSRDLGVGTEAFF. The CDR3 bases are TGTGCCAGCAGTAGGGATTTAGGGGTCGGCACTGAAGCTTTCTTT. The chain employs TRBV27 and TRBJ1-1; tentative D call: TRBD1 (5 bases). Germline V lookup: CDR1 MNHEY, CDR2 SMNVEV (reference sequence). The CDR3 loop spans 15 amino acids. Trimming took 5 bases from V and 4 from J, leaving 17 bases between them.

About this clone: This sample also contains other DNA sequences that code for the same CDR3. This sequence joins TRBV18 and TRBJ2-1; 10 bases fit TRBD2. V lost 2 bases to trimming and J lost 5 bases; unmatched junction nucleotides: 3. Germline V gene sequence: CDR1 KGHSH, CDR2 LQKENI. CDR3 length: 15 residues. The CDR3 nucleotides are TGTGCCAGCTCACCAGGCCTAGCGGGGGACAATGAGCAGTTCTTC. It yields the protein CASSPGLAGDNEQFF.